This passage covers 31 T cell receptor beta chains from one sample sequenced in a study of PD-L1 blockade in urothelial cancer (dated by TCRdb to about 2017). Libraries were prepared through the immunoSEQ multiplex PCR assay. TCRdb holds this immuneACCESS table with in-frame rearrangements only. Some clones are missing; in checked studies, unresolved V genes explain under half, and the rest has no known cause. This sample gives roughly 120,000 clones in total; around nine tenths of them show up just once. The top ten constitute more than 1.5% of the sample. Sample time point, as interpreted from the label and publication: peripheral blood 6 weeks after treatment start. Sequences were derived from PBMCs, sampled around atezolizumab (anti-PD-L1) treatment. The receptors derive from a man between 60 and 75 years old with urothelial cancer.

In DNA, the CDR3 is TGTGCCAGCAGTTTAAGCACCATGAACACTGAAGCTTTCTTT. Translated, it gives CASSLSTMNTEAFF. This sequence joins TRBV27 and TRBJ1-1; D is undetermined. The CDR3 length is 14 residues. Trimming took off 2 bases at V and 0 bases at J, with 7 bases between the two ends. Looked up from germline, CDR1 is MNHEY and CDR2 is SMNVEV (reference sequence).

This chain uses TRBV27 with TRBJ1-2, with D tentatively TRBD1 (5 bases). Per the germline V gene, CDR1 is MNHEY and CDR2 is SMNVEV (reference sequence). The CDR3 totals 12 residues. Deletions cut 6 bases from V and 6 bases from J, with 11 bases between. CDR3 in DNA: TGTGCCAGCAGCGATTCGGGGGATGGCTACACCTTC. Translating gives CASSDSGDGYTF.

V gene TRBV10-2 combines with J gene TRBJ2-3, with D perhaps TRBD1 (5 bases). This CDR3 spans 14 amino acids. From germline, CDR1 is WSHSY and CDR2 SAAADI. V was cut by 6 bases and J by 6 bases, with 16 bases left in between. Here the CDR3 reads CASSRLGVHDTQYF. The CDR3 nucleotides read TGCGCCAGCAGCCGGCTAGGGGTCCACGATACGCAGTATTTT.

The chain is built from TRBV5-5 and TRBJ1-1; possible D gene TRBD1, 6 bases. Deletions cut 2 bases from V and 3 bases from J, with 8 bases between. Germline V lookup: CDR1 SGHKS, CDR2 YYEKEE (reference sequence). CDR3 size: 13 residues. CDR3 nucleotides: TGTGCCAGCAGCTTACAGGGTGACACTGAAGCTTTCTTT. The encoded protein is CASSLQGDTEAFF.

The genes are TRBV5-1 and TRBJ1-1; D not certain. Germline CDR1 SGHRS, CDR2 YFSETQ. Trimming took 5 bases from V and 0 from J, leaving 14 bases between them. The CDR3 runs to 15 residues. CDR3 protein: CASSPLQSMNTEAFF. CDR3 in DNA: TGCGCCAGCAGTCCCTTACAGTCTATGAACACTGAAGCTTTCTTT.

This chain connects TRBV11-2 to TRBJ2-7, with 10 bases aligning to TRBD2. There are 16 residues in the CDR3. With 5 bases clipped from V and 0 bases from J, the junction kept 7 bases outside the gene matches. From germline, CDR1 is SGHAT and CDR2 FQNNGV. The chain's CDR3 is CASSLRTSGTSYEQYF. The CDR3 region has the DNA TGTGCCAGCAGCCTCCGGACTAGCGGAACCTCCTACGAGCAGTACTTC.

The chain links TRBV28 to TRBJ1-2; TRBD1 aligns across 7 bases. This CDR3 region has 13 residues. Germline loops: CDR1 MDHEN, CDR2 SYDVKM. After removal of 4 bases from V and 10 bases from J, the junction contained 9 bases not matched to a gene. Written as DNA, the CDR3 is TGTGCCAGCAGTTCCGGGACAGCTCTCGCCTACACCTTC. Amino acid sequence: CASSSGTALAYTF.

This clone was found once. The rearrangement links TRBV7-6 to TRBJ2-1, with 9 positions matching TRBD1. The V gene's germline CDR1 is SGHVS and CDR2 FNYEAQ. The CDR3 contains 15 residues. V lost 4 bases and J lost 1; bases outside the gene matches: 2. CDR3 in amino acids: CASSWDRESYNEQFF. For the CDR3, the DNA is TGTGCCAGCAGCTGGGACAGGGAGTCCTACAATGAGCAGTTCTTC.

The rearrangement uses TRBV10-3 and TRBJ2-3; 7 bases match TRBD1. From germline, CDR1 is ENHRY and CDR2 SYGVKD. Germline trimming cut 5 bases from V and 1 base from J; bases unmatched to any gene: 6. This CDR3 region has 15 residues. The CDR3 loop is CAISSGQAGTDTQYF. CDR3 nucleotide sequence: TGTGCCATCAGTTCCGGACAGGCCGGCACAGATACGCAGTATTTT.

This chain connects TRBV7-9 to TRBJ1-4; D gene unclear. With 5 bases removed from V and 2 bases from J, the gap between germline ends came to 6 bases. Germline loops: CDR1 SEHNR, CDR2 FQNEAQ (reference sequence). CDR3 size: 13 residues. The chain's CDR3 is CASSPDTNEKLFF. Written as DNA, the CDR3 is TGTGCCAGCAGCCCAGATACTAATGAAAAACTGTTTTTT.

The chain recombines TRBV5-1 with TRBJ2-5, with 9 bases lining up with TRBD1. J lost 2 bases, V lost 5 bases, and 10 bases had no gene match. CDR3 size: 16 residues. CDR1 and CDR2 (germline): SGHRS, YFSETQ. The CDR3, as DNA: TGCGCCAGCAGTCGATCCGGGACAGGGCGGCAAGAGACCCAGTACTTC. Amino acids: CASSRSGTGRQETQYF.

The CDR3 spells CAISPGQGRVYNSPLHF. The CDR3 DNA is TGTGCCATCAGTCCAGGGCAAGGCAGGGTCTATAATTCACCCCTCCACTTT. The chain combines TRBV10-3 with TRBJ1-6, with D perhaps matching TRBD1 (5 bases). This CDR3 spans 17 amino acids. CDR1 is ENHRY, CDR2 SYGVKD, per germline. Trimming removed 5 bases from V and 3 bases from J, with 17 bases in between.

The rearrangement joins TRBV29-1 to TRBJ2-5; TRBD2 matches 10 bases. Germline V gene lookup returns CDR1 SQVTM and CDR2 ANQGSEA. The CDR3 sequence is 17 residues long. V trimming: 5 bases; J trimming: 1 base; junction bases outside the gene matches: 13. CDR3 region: CSVTSGTPDSTQETQYF. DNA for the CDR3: TGCAGCGTTACTAGCGGGACGCCCGACTCCACCCAAGAGACCCAGTACTTC.

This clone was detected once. CDR3 in DNA: TGTGCCAGCAAAGGGACAGGGGGCGCGTTCGAGCAGTACTTC. Amino acid sequence: CASKGTGGAFEQYF. This chain links TRBV6-1 with TRBJ2-7, with 12 nucleotides matching TRBD1. The CDR3 runs to 14 residues. Trimming took 7 bases from V and 6 from J; bases not matched to a gene: 7. The germline V gene encodes CDR1 MNHNS and CDR2 SASEGT.

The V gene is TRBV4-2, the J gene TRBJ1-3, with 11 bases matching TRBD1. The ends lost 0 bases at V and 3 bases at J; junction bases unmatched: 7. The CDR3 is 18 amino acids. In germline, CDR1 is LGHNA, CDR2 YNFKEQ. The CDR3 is CASSQDQWTGGSGNTIYF. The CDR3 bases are TGTGCCAGCAGCCAAGATCAGTGGACAGGGGGCAGTGGAAACACCATATATTTT.

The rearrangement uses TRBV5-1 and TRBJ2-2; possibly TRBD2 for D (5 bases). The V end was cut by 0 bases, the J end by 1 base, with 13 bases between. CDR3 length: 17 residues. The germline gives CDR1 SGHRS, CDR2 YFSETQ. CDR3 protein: CASSLGGLALNTGELFF. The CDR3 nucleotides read TGCGCCAGCAGCTTGGGAGGGTTGGCTCTGAACACCGGGGAGCTGTTTTTT.

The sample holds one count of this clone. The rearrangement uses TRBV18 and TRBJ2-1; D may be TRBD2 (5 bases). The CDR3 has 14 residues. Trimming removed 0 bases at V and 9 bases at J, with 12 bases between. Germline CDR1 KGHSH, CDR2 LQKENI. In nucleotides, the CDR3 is TGTGCCAGCTCACCACCGGCCCGGGAAGGTGAGCAGTTCTTC. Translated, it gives CASSPPAREGEQFF.

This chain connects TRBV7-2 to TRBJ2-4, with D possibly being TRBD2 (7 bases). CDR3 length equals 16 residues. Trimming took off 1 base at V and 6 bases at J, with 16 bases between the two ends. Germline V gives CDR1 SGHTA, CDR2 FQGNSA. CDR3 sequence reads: CASSLGGAGRGNIQYF. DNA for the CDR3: TGTGCCAGCAGCTTAGGGGGGGCAGGGAGGGGAAACATTCAGTACTTC. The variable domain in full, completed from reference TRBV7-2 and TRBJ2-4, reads GAGVSQSPSNKVTEKGKDVELRCDPISGHTALYWYRQSLGQGLEFLIYFQGNSAPDKSGLPSDRFSAERTGGSVSTLTIQRTQQEDSAVYLCASSLGGAGRGNIQYFGAGTRLSVL.

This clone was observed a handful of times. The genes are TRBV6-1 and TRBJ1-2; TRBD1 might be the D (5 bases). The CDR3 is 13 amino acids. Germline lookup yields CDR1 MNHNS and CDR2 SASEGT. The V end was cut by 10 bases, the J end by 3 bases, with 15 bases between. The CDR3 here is CATRESRDYGYTF. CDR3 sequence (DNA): TGTGCCACCCGGGAGTCCAGGGACTATGGCTACACCTTC.

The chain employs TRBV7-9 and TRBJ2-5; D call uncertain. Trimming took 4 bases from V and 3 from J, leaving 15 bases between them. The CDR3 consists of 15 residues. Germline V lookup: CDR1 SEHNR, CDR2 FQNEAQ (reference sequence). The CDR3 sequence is CASSWVGALEETQYF. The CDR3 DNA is TGTGCCAGCAGCTGGGTGGGCGCCTTGGAAGAGACCCAGTACTTC.

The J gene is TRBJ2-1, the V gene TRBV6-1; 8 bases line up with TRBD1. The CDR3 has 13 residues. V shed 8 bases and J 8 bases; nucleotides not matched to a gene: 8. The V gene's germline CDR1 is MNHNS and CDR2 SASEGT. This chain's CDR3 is CASCIGTGDEQFF. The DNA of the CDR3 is TGTGCCAGCTGTATTGGGACAGGAGATGAGCAGTTCTTC.

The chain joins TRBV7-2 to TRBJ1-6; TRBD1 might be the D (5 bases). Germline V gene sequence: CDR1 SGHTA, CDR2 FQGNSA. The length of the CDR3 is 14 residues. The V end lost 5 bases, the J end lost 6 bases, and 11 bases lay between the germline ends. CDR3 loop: CASSVQETNSPLHF. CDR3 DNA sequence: TGTGCCAGCAGCGTACAGGAGACTAATTCACCCCTCCACTTT.

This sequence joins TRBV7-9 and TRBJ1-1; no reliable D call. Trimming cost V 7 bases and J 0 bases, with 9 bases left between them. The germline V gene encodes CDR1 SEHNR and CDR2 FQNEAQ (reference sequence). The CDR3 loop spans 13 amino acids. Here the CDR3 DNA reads TGTGCCAGCACCTTGGGAGTGAACACTGAAGCTTTCTTT. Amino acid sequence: CASTLGVNTEAFF.

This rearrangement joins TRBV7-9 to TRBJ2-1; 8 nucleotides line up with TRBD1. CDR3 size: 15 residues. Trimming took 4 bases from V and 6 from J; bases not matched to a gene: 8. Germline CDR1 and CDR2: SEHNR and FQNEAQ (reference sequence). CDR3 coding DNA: TGTGCCAGCAGCTCTGTTACTGACAGGGGCAATGAGCAGTTCTTC. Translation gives CASSSVTDRGNEQFF.

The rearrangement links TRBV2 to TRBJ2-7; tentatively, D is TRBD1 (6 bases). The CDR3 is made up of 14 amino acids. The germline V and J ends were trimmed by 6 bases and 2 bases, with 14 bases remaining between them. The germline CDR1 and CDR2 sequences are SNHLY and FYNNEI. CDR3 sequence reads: CASRESQGPYEQYF. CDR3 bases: TGTGCCAGCAGAGAGTCACAGGGACCCTACGAGCAGTACTTC.

The chain's CDR3 is CAITDRAGTDTQYF. The CDR3 coding sequence is TGTGCCATCACCGACAGGGCCGGCACAGATACGCAGTATTTT. This sequence joins TRBV10-3 and TRBJ2-3; 7 bases align to TRBD1. Germline assignment: CDR1 ENHRY and CDR2 SYGVKD. CDR3 size: 14 residues. V lost 7 bases to trimming and J lost 1 base; unmatched junction nucleotides: 5.

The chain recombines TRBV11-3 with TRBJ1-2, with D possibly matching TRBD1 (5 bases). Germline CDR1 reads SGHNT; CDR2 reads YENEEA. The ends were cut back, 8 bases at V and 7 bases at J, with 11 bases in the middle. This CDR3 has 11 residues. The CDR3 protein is CASSGGIGYTF. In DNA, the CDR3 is TGTGCCAGCTCCGGGGGGATTGGCTACACCTTC.

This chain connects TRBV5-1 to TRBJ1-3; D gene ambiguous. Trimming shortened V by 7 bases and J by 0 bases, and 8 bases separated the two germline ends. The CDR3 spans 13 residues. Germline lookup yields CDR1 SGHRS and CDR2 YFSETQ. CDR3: CASGGPSGNTIYF. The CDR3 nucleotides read TGCGCCAGCGGAGGACCCTCTGGAAACACCATATATTTT.

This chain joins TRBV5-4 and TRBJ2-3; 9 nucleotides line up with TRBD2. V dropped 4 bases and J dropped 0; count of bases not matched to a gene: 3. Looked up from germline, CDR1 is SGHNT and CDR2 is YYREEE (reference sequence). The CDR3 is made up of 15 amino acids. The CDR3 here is CASSPTSGSTDTQYF. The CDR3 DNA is TGTGCCAGCAGCCCTACTAGCGGGAGCACAGATACGCAGTATTTT.

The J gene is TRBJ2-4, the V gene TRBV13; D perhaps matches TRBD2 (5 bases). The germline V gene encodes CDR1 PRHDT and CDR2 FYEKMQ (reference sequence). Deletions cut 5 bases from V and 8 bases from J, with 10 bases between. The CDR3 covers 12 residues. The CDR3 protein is CASSRWGDIQYF. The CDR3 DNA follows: TGTGCCAGCAGCCGGTGGGGAGACATTCAGTACTTC.

CDR3 DNA sequence: TGTGCCAGCAGCTTAAAGGGACAGGGGACCTCCTACGAGCAGTACTTC. Residues: CASSLKGQGTSYEQYF. The chain has TRBV7-2 and TRBJ2-7; 10 nucleotides match TRBD1. The CDR3 is 16 residues long. Germline V gene lookup returns CDR1 SGHTA and CDR2 FQGNSA. J lost 0 bases, V lost 2 bases, and 4 bases had no gene match.